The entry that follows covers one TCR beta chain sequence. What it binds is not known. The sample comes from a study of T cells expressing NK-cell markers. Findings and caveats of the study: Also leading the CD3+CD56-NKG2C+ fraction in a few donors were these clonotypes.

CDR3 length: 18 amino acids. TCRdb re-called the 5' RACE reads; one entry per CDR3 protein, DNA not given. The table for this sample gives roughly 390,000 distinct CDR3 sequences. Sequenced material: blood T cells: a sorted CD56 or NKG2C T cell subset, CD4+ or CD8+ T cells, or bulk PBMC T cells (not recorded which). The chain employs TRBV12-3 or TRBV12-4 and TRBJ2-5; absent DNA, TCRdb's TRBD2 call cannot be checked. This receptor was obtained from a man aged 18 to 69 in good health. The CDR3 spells CASSLARSGGPGLETQYF.